This passage covers 30 T cell receptor beta chains from one sample sequenced in a study of CD8 T cells in ankylosing spondylitis. Via MiXCR, TCRdb re-called the 5' RACE reads, giving one row per CDR3 protein. This sample has some 270,000 distinct CDR3 sequences, with more than 25% found just once. Source material: blood, either unsorted or a sorted T cell fraction (not recorded which). The receptors originated from a male donor with ankylosing spondylitis or in good health (not recorded which).

There are a few counts of this clonotype. The CDR3 region is CSVEDLIQNEGDTQYF. CDR3 in DNA: TGCAGCGTTGAAGATCTGATACAGAATGAGGGAGATACGCAGTATTTT. The chain combines TRBV29-1 with TRBJ2-3; D might be TRBD2 (5 bases). The CDR3 loop spans 16 amino acids. Germline values: CDR1 SQVTM, CDR2 ANQGSEA. Trimming stripped 0 bases from V and 5 bases from J, with 18 bases between.

The chain couples TRBV29-1 to TRBJ1-1, with a possible D match to TRBD1 (6 bases). This CDR3 has 12 amino acids. The germline V gene encodes CDR1 SQVTM and CDR2 ANQGSEA. The ends were cut back, 3 bases at V and 4 bases at J, with 9 bases in the middle. CDR3 sequence reads: CSVDEGGTEAFF. The DNA of the CDR3 is TGCAGCGTTGATGAGGGGGGCACTGAAGCTTTCTTT.

The sample holds many counts of this clonotype. The chain employs TRBV5-5 and TRBJ2-5; a weak D match, TRBD2 (6 bases). The length of the CDR3 is 15 residues. V was trimmed by 4 bases and J by 0 bases, leaving 13 bases between them. The germline V gene has CDR1 SGHKS and CDR2 YYEKEE (reference sequence). This chain's CDR3 is CASSPTGGNQETQYF. The CDR3 bases are TGTGCCAGCAGCCCGACTGGGGGGAACCAAGAGACCCAGTACTTC.

The chain combines TRBV7-9 with TRBJ2-4; TRBD2 aligns across 8 bases. V gave up 4 bases and J gave up 5 bases; unmatched junction bases: 10. The CDR3 totals 16 residues. Germline CDR1 is SEHNR and CDR2 is FQNEAQ (reference sequence). DNA of the CDR3: TGTGCCAGCAGCTCCGGGGGGGCAGGCCCCCAAAACATTCAGTACTTC. Protein product: CASSSGGAGPQNIQYF.

The rearrangement links TRBV11-2 to TRBJ1-1; D not resolved. CDR1 is SGHAT and CDR2 is FQNNGV in the germline V gene. The length of the CDR3 is 14 residues. The ends were cut back, 1 base at V and 6 bases at J, with 12 bases in the middle. Here the CDR3 reads CASSLAWERAEAFF. CDR3 sequence (DNA): TGTGCCAGCAGCTTAGCTTGGGAAAGGGCTGAAGCTTTCTTT.

This clonotype showed up just a few times. This chain uses TRBV12-3 or TRBV12-4 with TRBJ2-5; TRBD2 is a possible D gene (5 bases). V lost 5 bases and J lost 4, with 14 bases in between. This CDR3 contains 14 residues. CDR3 residues: CASSAKKGAETQYF. DNA for the CDR3: TGTGCCAGCAGTGCGAAGAAGGGAGCAGAGACCCAGTACTTC.

V gene TRBV11-2 combines with J gene TRBJ1-6; D gene unclear. V lost 1 base and J 13 bases, leaving 11 bases between the germline ends. Germline CDR1 is SGHAT and CDR2 is FQNNGV. The CDR3 has 13 amino acids. The CDR3 DNA sequence: TGTGCCAGCAGCTTAGGGACCCCTAGGCCCCTCCACTTT. Amino acid sequence: CASSLGTPRPLHF.

This clonotype was found a few times. The chain combines TRBV12-3 or TRBV12-4 with TRBJ2-2; D may be TRBD2 (5 bases). CDR3 length: 14 residues. Trimming removed 6 bases at V and 5 bases at J, with 13 bases between. The CDR3 loop is CASSPAPGTGELFF. DNA for the CDR3: TGTGCCAGCAGCCCCGCCCCGGGGACCGGGGAGCTGTTTTTT.

This chain's CDR3 is CASSYSERGVGETQYF. The CDR3 nucleotides read TGTGCCAGCAGTTACTCGGAGAGGGGGGTCGGGGAGACCCAGTACTTC. The chain recombines TRBV6-5 with TRBJ2-5; D is possibly TRBD1 or TRBD2 (6 bases each). With 0 bases removed from V and 5 bases from J, the gap between germline ends came to 16 bases. The CDR3 covers 16 residues. Germline V CDR1 and CDR2: MNHEY, SVGAGI.

There are a few counts of this clonotype. The chain recombines TRBV5-1 with TRBJ1-2; TRBD1 is a possible D gene (5 bases). V lost 0 bases and J lost 11, with 23 bases in between. Germline V gene sequence: CDR1 SGHRS, CDR2 YFSETQ. The CDR3 sequence is 16 residues long. The CDR3, as DNA: TGCGCCAGCAGCTTGGAGCCGGGACGGGGGGTCGAAGGATACACCTTC. It specifies CASSLEPGRGVEGYTF.

A few counts support this clonotype. The CDR3 DNA is TGTGCCAGCAGTCTTGGGACGGACAAGACCCAGTACTTC. Its protein product is CASSLGTDKTQYF. The V and J genes are TRBV12-3 or TRBV12-4 and TRBJ2-5; D assignment may be TRBD1 or TRBD2 (5 bases each). Trimming left V 5 bases short and J 6 bases short, with 13 bases between. The length of the CDR3 is 13 residues.

In this sample, this clonotype turned up a few times. The chain combines TRBV11-2 with TRBJ2-7; D gene unclear. Germline V gene data show CDR1 as SGHAT and CDR2 as FQNNGV. V lost 3 bases, J lost 0 bases, and 9 bases lay in between. CDR3 length: 14 amino acids. The CDR3 loop is CASSFGPYSYEQYF. The CDR3 DNA follows: TGTGCCAGCAGCTTTGGGCCATACTCCTACGAGCAGTACTTC.

This clonotype showed up just a few times. The chain recombines TRBV20-1 with TRBJ2-1, with a weak D call TRBD2 (5 bases). V lost 1 base to trimming and J lost 9 bases, with 22 bases between them. Germline V CDR1 and CDR2: DFQATT, SNEGSKA (reference sequence). The CDR3 covers 16 residues. The CDR3 region has the DNA TGCAGTGCTAGAGCCGGGGAACTTACTCTCCCTATTGAGCAGTTCTTC. Protein product: CSARAGELTLPIEQFF.

This clonotype was counted between two and nine times. V gene TRBV10-2 combines with J gene TRBJ2-3, with a tentative D call TRBD2 (7 bases). Trimming shortened V by 4 bases and J by 8 bases, and 16 bases separated the two germline ends. CDR3 length: 14 residues. Germline CDR1 reads WSHSY; CDR2 reads SAAADI. CDR3 DNA sequence: TGCGCCAGCAGTGTACCCGGGGGGCTGGGTACGCAGTATTTT. Translation gives CASSVPGGLGTQYF.

As concerns this clonotype: At one boundary the junction diverges from the germline segment, which might be a read error. This chain uses TRBV7-7 with TRBJ2-7, with D perhaps TRBD1 (5 bases). The CDR3 runs to 12 residues. Germline CDR1 and CDR2: SSHAT and FNYEAQ (reference sequence). CDR3 DNA: TGTGCTAGCAGCTTGACAGCCCACGAGCAGTACTTC. Its protein product is CASSLTAHEQYF.

The chain employs TRBV6-5 and TRBJ2-7, with TRBD2 matching over 8 bases. With V trimmed by 0 bases and J by 4 bases, 11 bases remained unmatched. Germline CDR1 MNHEY, CDR2 SVGAGI. This CDR3 has 17 residues. CDR3 amino acids: CASSYSPGSGGGYEQYF. DNA of the CDR3: TGTGCCAGCAGTTACTCCCCTGGGAGCGGGGGTGGTTACGAGCAGTACTTC.

This clonotype was observed a handful of times. The genes are TRBV7-6 and TRBJ1-2; D not resolved. V shed 1 base and J shed 0 bases, with 12 bases lying between them. The CDR3 totals 16 residues. From germline, CDR1 is SGHVS and CDR2 FNYEAQ. The CDR3 coding sequence is TGTGCCAGCAGCTTAGGTATAGGGCCCTCTAACTATGGCTACACCTTC. Amino acid sequence: CASSLGIGPSNYGYTF.

The chain joins TRBV20-1 to TRBJ2-1; D uncertain. Per germline, CDR1 DFQATT and CDR2 SNEGSKA (reference sequence). The germline V and J ends were trimmed by 8 bases and 8 bases, with 22 bases remaining between them. The CDR3 sequence is 14 residues long. The DNA for the CDR3 is TGCAGTATACGACAATCGCTACATTACGATGAGCAGTTCTTC. This translates into CSIRQSLHYDEQFF.

The chain links TRBV6-1 to TRBJ1-2; 8 bases align to TRBD1. This CDR3 is 13 amino acids long. Germline-derived CDR1 and CDR2 are MNHNS and SASEGT. V lost 6 bases to trimming and J lost 3 bases; unmatched junction nucleotides: 3. CDR3 coding DNA: TGTGCCAGCAGAAACAGGGGGGACTATGGCTACACCTTC. Translated, it gives CASRNRGDYGYTF.

As DNA, the CDR3 is TGTGCCAGCAACGGGGACGGGGAGACCCAGTACTTC. It encodes CASNGDGETQYF. V and J are TRBV25-1 and TRBJ2-5; the D call may be TRBD1 or TRBD2 (5 bases each). With 7 bases removed from V and 5 bases from J, the gap between germline ends came to 11 bases. There are 12 residues in the CDR3. Germline CDR1 MGHDK, CDR2 SYGVNS.

In its sample, this clonotype was seen many times. The chain has TRBV12-3 or TRBV12-4 and TRBJ2-3; D gene unclear. With 6 bases removed from V and 6 bases from J, the gap between germline ends came to 7 bases. The CDR3 has 11 amino acids. CDR3 region: CASSSRDTQYF. The CDR3 DNA is TGTGCCAGCAGCTCCCGGGATACGCAGTATTTT.

This clonotype was counted at least ten times. The V gene is TRBV20-1, the J gene TRBJ1-5, with D unresolved. The CDR3 length is 14 residues. Looked up from germline, CDR1 is DFQATT and CDR2 is SNEGSKA (reference sequence). Between the trimmed V and J ends, which lost 2 bases and 6 bases, there was a span of 14 bases. CDR3 amino acids: CSARMGNGVQPQHF. The DNA of the CDR3 is TGCAGTGCTAGAATGGGCAACGGCGTTCAGCCCCAGCATTTT.

V usage is TRBV20-1 and J usage is TRBJ2-3; 9 bases fit TRBD2. Looked up from germline, CDR1 is DFQATT and CDR2 is SNEGSKA (reference sequence). Trimming removed 6 bases from V and 9 bases from J; junction bases left unmatched: 16. This CDR3 comprises 15 residues. CDR3 nucleotides: TGCAGTGCAACTAAACTAGCGGGTCGGGCCGGGACGCAGTATTTT. Its protein is CSATKLAGRAGTQYF.

The table lists this clonotype with a few counts. The chain carries TRBV29-1 and TRBJ2-1, with TRBD2 identical over 10 bases. Per the germline V gene, CDR1 is SQVTM and CDR2 is ANQGSEA. V shed 6 bases and J 7 bases; nucleotides not matched to a gene: 12. The CDR3 contains 15 residues. The DNA for the CDR3 is TGCAGCGTCCCAAAGAGCGGGGGGGCCTCTAATGAGCAGTTCTTC. This gives the protein CSVPKSGGASNEQFF.

This clonotype has just a few counts. The CDR3 region is CSASLGQRDTEAFF. For the CDR3, the DNA is TGCAGTGCTAGTCTGGGACAGCGGGACACTGAAGCTTTCTTT. The rearrangement uses TRBV20-1 and TRBJ1-1; 7 bases fit TRBD1. CDR1 is DFQATT and CDR2 is SNEGSKA in the germline V gene (reference sequence). Trimming removed 3 bases from V and 3 bases from J; junction bases left unmatched: 7. The CDR3 has 14 residues.

This sequence joins TRBV6-5 and TRBJ1-5, with D possibly being TRBD1 (5 bases). CDR1 is MNHEY, CDR2 SVGAGI, per germline. With 5 bases removed from V and 4 bases from J, the gap between germline ends came to 12 bases. The CDR3 has 14 amino acids. The CDR3 region is CASSLDGGNQPQHF. The CDR3 bases are TGTGCCAGCAGTCTCGACGGGGGGAATCAGCCCCAGCATTTT.

The CDR3 DNA sequence: TGTGCCAGCAACGGGCCTAGCGGGACCGGGGAGCTGTTTTTT. This translates into CASNGPSGTGELFF. This chain uses TRBV12-3 or TRBV12-4 with TRBJ2-2; 8 nucleotides align to TRBD2. The CDR3 sequence is 14 residues long. V was clipped by 7 bases and J by 5 bases; unmatched bases: 6.

The DNA of the CDR3 is TGCAGTGCTAGGTACTCAGCTACAGATACGCAGTATTTT. Encoded protein: CSARYSATDTQYF. This chain uses TRBV20-1 with TRBJ2-3; D is unclear. V lost 3 bases, J lost 3 bases, and 10 bases lay in between. Germline lookup yields CDR1 DFQATT and CDR2 SNEGSKA (reference sequence). There are 13 residues in the CDR3.

This clonotype was recorded a few times. J is TRBJ2-5 and V is TRBV12-3 or TRBV12-4, with 9 nucleotides matching TRBD1. The CDR3 totals 14 residues. With 2 bases clipped from V and 4 bases from J, the junction kept 2 bases outside the gene matches. Written as DNA, the CDR3 is TGTGCCAGCAGTTTATGGGGACAGGGAGAGACCCAGTACTTC. Amino acid sequence: CASSLWGQGETQYF.

CDR3 loop: CAISDSRGQGYNEQFF. As DNA, the CDR3 is TGTGCCATCAGTGATTCCCGGGGACAGGGGTACAATGAGCAGTTCTTC. The chain has TRBV10-3 and TRBJ2-1; TRBD1 matches 10 bases. Trimming took 3 bases from V and 4 from J; bases not matched to a gene: 6. The CDR3 sequence is 16 residues long. The germline V gene encodes CDR1 ENHRY and CDR2 SYGVKD.